This T cell receptor (beta chain) came from a study of T cells in Graves' hyperthyroidism and ophthalmopathy. Across the whole study: Peripheral blood sampling occurred at initial diagnosis, before any treatment. Points from the study as a whole: Among thyroid clonotypes expanded above 0.001, most also appeared in blood.

Amplified TCR beta CDR3 regions derived from RNA transcripts. During a first-round RT-PCR of the TCR CDR3, the HTBI primer set was used. From the multiplex PCR reads, TCRdb called clonotypes with MiXCR, one entry per CDR3 protein. The table shows roughly 600,000 distinct CDR3 sequences, with about 14% occurring only once. This clonotype was seen many times. Its specificity is not known. The source of the PBMCs was roughly 10 ml of fresh peripheral blood. This receptor was taken from a woman in her forties or fifties with Graves' ophthalmopathy. Material: blood.

The CDR3 region has the DNA TGTGCCAGCAGCTCACGGTTGAACACTGAAGCTTTCTTT. Amino acids: CASSSRLNTEAFF. The chain has TRBV9 and TRBJ1-1; no clear D. The CDR3 covers 13 residues. Germline assignment: CDR1 SGDLS and CDR2 YYNGEE. With 4 bases removed from V and 0 bases from J, the gap between germline ends came to 7 bases.